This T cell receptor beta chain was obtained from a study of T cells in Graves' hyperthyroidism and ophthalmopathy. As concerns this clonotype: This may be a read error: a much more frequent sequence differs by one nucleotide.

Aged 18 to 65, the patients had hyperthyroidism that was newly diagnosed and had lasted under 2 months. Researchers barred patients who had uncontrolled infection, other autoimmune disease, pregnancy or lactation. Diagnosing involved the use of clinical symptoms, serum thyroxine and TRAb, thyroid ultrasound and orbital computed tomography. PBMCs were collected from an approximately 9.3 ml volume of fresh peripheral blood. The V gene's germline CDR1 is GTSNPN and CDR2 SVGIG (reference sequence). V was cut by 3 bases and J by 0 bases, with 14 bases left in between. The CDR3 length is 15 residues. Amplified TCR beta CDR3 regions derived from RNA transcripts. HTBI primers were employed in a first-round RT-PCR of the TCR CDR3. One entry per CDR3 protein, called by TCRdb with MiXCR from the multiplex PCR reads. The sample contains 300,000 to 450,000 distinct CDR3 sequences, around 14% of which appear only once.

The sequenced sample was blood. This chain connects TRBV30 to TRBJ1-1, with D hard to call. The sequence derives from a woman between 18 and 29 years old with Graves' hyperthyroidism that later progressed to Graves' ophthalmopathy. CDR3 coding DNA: TGTGCCTGGAGGAGGGCCTTTAGGCTGAACACTGAAGCTTTCTTT. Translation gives CAWRRAFRLNTEAFF.